This TCR beta chain was sequenced for a study of regulatory T cells in long-lasting Graves disease. In the study overall: By definition, persistent Graves' disease involved antithyroid drugs for over 5 years alongside positive TSH receptor antibodies. Study-level findings and limits: Those with persistent disease had in common more public clonotypes (more than 2,500) than new patients (about 970). TRBV28, TRBJ1-2 and TRBJ2-5 emerged as the favored segments in persistent disease.

There are 16 residues in the CDR3. Germline values: CDR1 MDHEN, CDR2 SYDVKM. The germline V and J ends were trimmed by 3 bases and 4 bases, with 18 bases remaining between them. This clonotype has at least ten counts. Its antigen is not known. Sequencing libraries for TCR beta were prepared with iRepertoire HTBI primers and Arm-PCR of CDR3 regions. MiXCR, run by TCRdb on the multiplex PCR reads, gives a single entry per CDR3 protein. The table records some 340,000 distinct CDR3 sequences, roughly 23% of them present only once. As for time point: persistent/refractory GD, antithyroid drugs over 5 years with positive TRAb. The TCR library used RNA extracted from PBMCs. Doctors identified Graves' disease using the American Thyroid Association guidelines.

This clonotype was sampled from a woman between 40 and 55 years old with Graves disease. The J gene is TRBJ1-2, the V gene TRBV28; the D is unclear. This sample comprised peripheral blood mononuclear cells (PBMCs), obtained when the disease was refractory, from a patient treated with antithyroid drugs. CDR3 sequence: CASSFPDPNLGYGYTF. DNA of the CDR3: TGTGCCAGCAGTTTCCCGGACCCTAATTTGGGCTATGGCTACACCTTC.